These 27 T cell receptor beta chains came from one sample sequenced in a study of early T cells in non-severe SARS-CoV-2 infection. TCRdb re-derived calls from the 5' RACE reads in MiXCR, one entry per CDR3 protein. The table records fewer than 85,000 distinct CDR3 sequences, about 12% of them present only once. The sequenced material came from whole blood. The receptors stem from an adult who was a healthcare worker with PCR-confirmed SARS-CoV-2 infection or an uninfected control (not recorded which).

This clonotype was picked up many times. V usage is TRBV11-3 and J usage is TRBJ2-2; 8 bases line up with TRBD1. The germline V gene has CDR1 SGHNT and CDR2 YENEEA. The CDR3 has 14 residues. V was clipped by 6 bases and J by 3 bases; unmatched bases: 3. The CDR3, as DNA: TGTGCCAGCAGTAGACAGGGGCACACCGGGGAGCTGTTTTTT. It specifies CASSRQGHTGELFF.

This clonotype was seen many times. The chain couples TRBV20-1 to TRBJ2-4; TRBD2 matches 10 bases. This CDR3 comprises 15 residues. The V gene end was trimmed by 1 base and the J gene end by 1 base; junction bases not matched to a gene: 1. Germline lookup yields CDR1 DFQATT and CDR2 SNEGSKA (reference sequence). Here the CDR3 DNA reads TGCAGTGCTAGAGTTAGCGGGAGGGCCAAAAACATTCAGTACTTC. Its translation is CSARVSGRAKNIQYF.

On this clonotype itself: The likely explanation is a read error, given a far larger clone one base away. The chain uses TRBV12-3 or TRBV12-4 and TRBJ2-1; D not certain. Trimming took off 4 bases at V and 5 bases at J, with 3 bases between the two ends. This CDR3 contains 11 residues. CDR3 DNA: TGTGCCAGCAGTTGGCACAATGAGCAGTTCTTC. It is translated as CASSWHNEQFF.

This clonotype showed up many times. The chain uses TRBV5-1 and TRBJ2-3; D is possibly TRBD1 (6 bases). From germline, CDR1 is SGHRS and CDR2 YFSETQ. The CDR3 is 15 amino acids. Trimming removed 2 bases at V and 3 bases at J, with 13 bases between. The CDR3 loop reads CASSLADSETDTQYF. For the CDR3, the DNA is TGCGCCAGCAGCTTAGCGGACAGTGAGACAGATACGCAGTATTTT.

The gene calls are TRBV6-5 and TRBJ2-3; no clear D. The CDR3 contains 15 residues. CDR1 MNHEY and CDR2 SVGAGI come from the germline V gene. Trimming cost V 0 bases and J 0 bases, with 7 bases left between them. As DNA, the CDR3 is TGTGCCAGCAGTTACTCCGGCAGGAGCACAGATACGCAGTATTTT. Protein sequence: CASSYSGRSTDTQYF.

This chain connects TRBV12-3 or TRBV12-4 to TRBJ2-7; TRBD1 matches 10 bases. The J segment lost 3 bases and the V segment lost 7 bases, leaving 6 bases of the junction unmatched. This CDR3 is built from 14 residues. The CDR3 bases are TGTGCCAGCACTCTAGGACAGGGGGTCTACGAGCAGTACTTC. It translates to CASTLGQGVYEQYF.

This clonotype was counted ten times or more. The chain carries TRBV12-3 or TRBV12-4 and TRBJ2-1; 13 nucleotides agree with TRBD2. The length of the CDR3 is 15 residues. The ends lost 5 bases at V and 5 bases at J; junction bases unmatched: 3. The CDR3 nucleotides read TGTGCCAGCAGTCCCGGGACTAGCGGGAACAATGAGCAGTTCTTC. Amino acids: CASSPGTSGNNEQFF.

This clonotype occurred many times. The rearrangement links TRBV29-1 to TRBJ1-1; possibly TRBD1 for D (5 bases). The CDR3 loop spans 11 amino acids. Trimming removed 5 bases at V and 3 bases at J, with 7 bases between. Germline CDR1 reads SQVTM; CDR2 reads ANQGSEA. CDR3 sequence (DNA): TGCAGCGTTTACAGGTACACTGAAGCTTTCTTT. Translating it yields CSVYRYTEAFF.

This clonotype has a count of ten or more. The chain joins TRBV11-2 to TRBJ2-7, with 7 nucleotides matching TRBD1. Trimming took 8 bases from V and 2 from J; bases not matched to a gene: 6. This CDR3 comprises 13 residues. Germline loops: CDR1 SGHAT, CDR2 FQNNGV. The DNA of the CDR3 is TGTGCCAGCTGCCGCGGACAGGCCTACGAGCAGTACTTC. Translation gives CASCRGQAYEQYF. Filled out from reference TRBV11-2 and TRBJ2-7, the complete variable domain reads EAGVAQSPRYKIIEKRQSVAFWCNPISGHATLYWYQQILGQGPKLLIQFQNNGVVDDSQLPKDRFSAERLKGVDSTLKIQPAKLEDSAVYLCASCRGQAYEQYFGPGTRLTVT.

In its sample, this clonotype was seen many times. The chain's CDR3 is CASRKDRDSYNEQFF. The CDR3 region has the DNA TGTGCCAGCAGGAAGGACAGGGACTCCTACAATGAGCAGTTCTTC. The rearrangement links TRBV2 to TRBJ2-1, with TRBD1 matching over 8 bases. Germline CDR1 is SNHLY and CDR2 is FYNNEI. The V gene end was trimmed by 6 bases and the J gene end by 0 bases; junction bases not matched to a gene: 4. The CDR3 length is 15 residues. The full variable domain, completed using reference TRBV2 and TRBJ2-1, is EPEVTQTPSHQVTQMGQEVILRCVPISNHLYFYWYRQILGQKVEFLVSFYNNEISEKSEIFDDQFSVERPDGSNFTLKIRSTKLEDSAMYFCASRKDRDSYNEQFFGPGTRLTVL.

In its sample, this clonotype was seen many times. This sequence joins TRBV5-5 and TRBJ1-1, with D perhaps TRBD1 (6 bases). This CDR3 spans 15 amino acids. CDR1 is SGHKS and CDR2 is YYEKEE in the germline V gene (reference sequence). The V end lost 7 bases, the J end lost 2 bases, and 18 bases lay between the germline ends. CDR3 coding DNA: TGTGCCAGCTGGACCGCGCCGGGACAAAACACTGAAGCTTTCTTT. It codes for CASWTAPGQNTEAFF.

This clonotype was detected ten times or more. The chain couples TRBV5-4 to TRBJ1-1, with D tentatively TRBD1 (6 bases). From germline, CDR1 is SGHNT and CDR2 YYREEE (reference sequence). The CDR3 loop spans 15 amino acids. Trimming stripped 2 bases from V and 1 base from J, with 12 bases between. CDR3 nucleotide sequence: TGTGCCAGCAGCTTACAAGACAGGCCGAACACTGAAGCTTTCTTT. Protein product: CASSLQDRPNTEAFF. The variable domain in full, completed from reference TRBV5-4 and TRBJ1-1, reads ETGVTQSPTHLIKTRGQQVTLRCSSQSGHNTVSWYQQALGQGPQFIFQYYREEENGRGNFPPRFSGLQFPNYSSELNVNALELDDSALYLCASSLQDRPNTEAFFGQGTRLTVV.

This clonotype showed up many times. At one of its ends the junction is not consistent with the germline gene, which may arise from a read error. V usage is TRBV6-6 and J usage is TRBJ1-6; 8 bases align to TRBD1. The CDR3 sequence is 13 residues long. Germline V gene sequence: CDR1 MNHNY, CDR2 SVGAGI (reference sequence). The CDR3 nucleotides are TGTGCCAGCAGTGGCGGGACAGGCCCACATTGGTACTTT. The encoded protein is CASSGGTGPHWYF.

CDR3 region: CASSLGSVSRQETQYF. In DNA, the CDR3 is TGTGCCAGCAGCTTAGGTTCCGTGAGTCGACAAGAGACCCAGTACTTC. The V and J genes are TRBV7-9 and TRBJ2-5, with D hard to call. Trimming cost V 1 base and J 2 bases, with 14 bases left between them. The germline gives CDR1 SEHNR, CDR2 FQNEAQ (reference sequence). The CDR3 runs to 16 residues.

This clonotype has a count of ten or more. This chain uses TRBV7-9 with TRBJ1-2; D remains unclear. The CDR3 has 15 residues. CDR1 SEHNR and CDR2 FQNEAQ come from the germline V gene (reference sequence). V was clipped by 5 bases and J by 5 bases, with 18 bases between them. The CDR3 DNA follows: TGTGCCAGCAGCCCTCCCGCGGCAGAGGCTTATGGCTACACCTTC. Amino acids: CASSPPAAEAYGYTF.

This clonotype was found many times. The chain joins TRBV29-1 to TRBJ2-1; 7 bases match TRBD1. CDR3 length equals 14 residues. CDR1 is SQVTM and CDR2 is ANQGSEA in the germline V gene. As DNA, the CDR3 is TGCAGGGGGCCTTACAGGGGTCGAAACAATGAGCAGTTCTTC. Translating gives CRGPYRGRNNEQFF.

The table lists this clonotype with many counts. V gene TRBV7-8 combines with J gene TRBJ2-1; a possible D gene is TRBD1 (5 bases). This CDR3 has 13 amino acids. Germline CDR1 and CDR2: SGHVS and FQNEAQ. Trimming took 5 bases from V and 6 from J, leaving 11 bases between them. CDR3 sequence: CASSQGNSNEQFF. The CDR3 nucleotides read TGTGCCAGCAGCCAGGGTAATTCCAATGAGCAGTTCTTC.

At least ten counts were recorded for this clonotype. The chain combines TRBV28 with TRBJ1-2; D is unresolved. V lost 7 bases, J lost 8 bases, and 11 bases lay in between. CDR1 is MDHEN and CDR2 is SYDVKM in the germline V gene. The CDR3 is 11 residues long. DNA for the CDR3: TGTGCCAGCAAAGATCACCGGGGCTACACCTTC. Translation gives CASKDHRGYTF.

This clonotype was seen many times. The rearrangement links TRBV20-1 to TRBJ1-5, with D possibly TRBD1 on 5 matching bases. V was shortened by 8 bases and J by 6 bases, with 17 bases between the two germline ends. The length of the CDR3 is 13 residues. From germline, CDR1 is DFQATT and CDR2 SNEGSKA (reference sequence). CDR3 protein: CSLSLGTGQPQHF. As DNA, the CDR3 is TGCAGTCTTTCTCTGGGGACGGGTCAGCCCCAGCATTTT.

This clonotype was observed at least ten times. The V call is TRBV5-6, the J call TRBJ2-1; no clear D gene. The germline gives CDR1 SGHDT, CDR2 YYEEEE. V was trimmed by 7 bases and J by 4 bases, leaving 15 bases between them. The CDR3 runs 14 residues. DNA of the CDR3: TGTGCCAGCGGCAGGATAGAGATATACAATGAGCAGTTCTTC. Protein sequence: CASGRIEIYNEQFF. Together with reference TRBV5-6 and TRBJ2-1, the CDR3 gives the full variable domain: DAGVTQSPTHLIKTRGQQVTLRCSPKSGHDTVSWYQQALGQGPQFIFQYYEEEERQRGNFPDRFSGHQFPNYSSELNVNALLLGDSALYLCASGRIEIYNEQFFGPGTRLTVL.

The V gene is TRBV28, the J gene TRBJ1-1, with D tentatively TRBD1 (6 bases). The V gene lost 6 bases and the J gene lost 10 bases, with 18 bases spanning the gap. The CDR3 contains 13 residues. The germline gives CDR1 MDHEN, CDR2 SYDVKM. CDR3 bases: TGTGCCAGCAGCCTTGATCTGGGGGCGGGAGCTTTCTTT. Its translation is CASSLDLGAGAFF.

This clonotype was counted ten times or more. V usage is TRBV29-1 and J usage is TRBJ1-1; D is ambiguous. The CDR3 sequence is 14 residues long. Germline V gives CDR1 SQVTM, CDR2 ANQGSEA. Trimming stripped 0 bases from V and 3 bases from J, with 11 bases between. CDR3 region: CSVEDRGYYTEAFF. The DNA for the CDR3 is TGCAGCGTTGAAGATCGAGGTTATTACACTGAAGCTTTCTTT.

In its sample, this clonotype was seen many times. The CDR3 reads CSVAGAEDTQYF. CDR3 in DNA: TGCAGCGTTGCGGGGGCGGAAGATACGCAGTATTTT. The chain recombines TRBV29-1 with TRBJ2-3; D may match TRBD1 or TRBD2 (6 bases each). The CDR3 covers 12 residues. CDR1 is SQVTM, CDR2 ANQGSEA, per germline. Trimming shortened V by 4 bases and J by 5 bases, and 10 bases separated the two germline ends.

In its sample, this clonotype was seen many times. The J gene is TRBJ1-5, the V gene TRBV5-1; 8 bases agree with TRBD1. This CDR3 spans 15 amino acids. V was pared by 4 bases and J by 5 bases, with 8 bases of the junction left unmatched. Germline assignment: CDR1 SGHRS and CDR2 YFSETQ. CDR3 loop: CASSENGQGDQPQHF. CDR3 DNA: TGCGCCAGCAGCGAAAATGGACAGGGCGATCAGCCCCAGCATTTT.

This clonotype was found many times. The gene calls are TRBV6-2 or TRBV6-3 and TRBJ2-7, with D unresolved. Trimming cost V 8 bases and J 2 bases, with 13 bases left between them. CDR1 and CDR2 from the germline V gene are MNHEY and SVGEGT. The CDR3 sequence is 13 residues long. In DNA, the CDR3 is TGTGCCAGCCCGAGAGGCGACCCCTACGAGCAGTACTTC. Its protein product is CASPRGDPYEQYF.

The chain employs TRBV27 and TRBJ1-6; D unresolved. V lost 5 bases and J 7 bases, leaving 12 bases between the germline ends. CDR3 size: 14 residues. Germline V CDR1 and CDR2: MNHEY, SMNVEV (reference sequence). In nucleotides, the CDR3 is TGTGCCAGCAGTCAGCGAAGTCTAAATTCACCCCTCCACTTT. It codes for CASSQRSLNSPLHF.

In this sample, this clonotype turned up many times. For the CDR3, the DNA is TGTGCCAGCTCCAGGACAGACGTTTACGAGCAGTACTTC. Its translation is CASSRTDVYEQYF. The chain joins TRBV25-1 to TRBJ2-7, with D perhaps TRBD1 (6 bases). The CDR3 sequence is 13 residues long. Trimming pared 8 bases from V and 4 bases from J, leaving 15 bases between. Per the germline V gene, CDR1 is MGHDK and CDR2 is SYGVNS.